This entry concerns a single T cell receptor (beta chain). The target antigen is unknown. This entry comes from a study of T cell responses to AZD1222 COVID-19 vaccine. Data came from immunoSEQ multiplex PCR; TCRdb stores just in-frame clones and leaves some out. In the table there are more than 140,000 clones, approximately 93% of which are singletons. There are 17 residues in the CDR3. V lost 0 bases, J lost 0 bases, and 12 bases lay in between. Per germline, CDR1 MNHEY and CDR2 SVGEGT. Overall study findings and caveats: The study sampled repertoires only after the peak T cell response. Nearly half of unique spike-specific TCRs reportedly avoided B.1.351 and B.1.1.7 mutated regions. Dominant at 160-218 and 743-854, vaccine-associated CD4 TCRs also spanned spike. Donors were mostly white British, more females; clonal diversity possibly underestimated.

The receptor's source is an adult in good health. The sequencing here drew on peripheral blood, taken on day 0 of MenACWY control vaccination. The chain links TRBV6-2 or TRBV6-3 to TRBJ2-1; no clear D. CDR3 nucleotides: TGTGCCAGCAGTTACTCTTCTGGCTTGAGCTCCTACAATGAGCAGTTCTTC. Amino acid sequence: CASSYSSGLSSYNEQFF.